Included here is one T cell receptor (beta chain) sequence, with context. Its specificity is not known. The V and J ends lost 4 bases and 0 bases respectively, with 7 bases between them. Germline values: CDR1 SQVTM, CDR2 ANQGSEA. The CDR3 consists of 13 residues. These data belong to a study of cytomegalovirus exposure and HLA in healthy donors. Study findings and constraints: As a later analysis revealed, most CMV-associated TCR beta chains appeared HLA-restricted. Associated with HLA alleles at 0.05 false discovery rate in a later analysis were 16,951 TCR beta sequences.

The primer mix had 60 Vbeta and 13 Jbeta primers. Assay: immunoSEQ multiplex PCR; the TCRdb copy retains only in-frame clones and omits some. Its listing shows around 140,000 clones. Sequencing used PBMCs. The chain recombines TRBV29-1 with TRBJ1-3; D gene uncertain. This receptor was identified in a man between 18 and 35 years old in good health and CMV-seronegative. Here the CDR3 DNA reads TGCAGCGTTGTTCAGAACTCTGGAAACACCATATATTTT. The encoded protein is CSVVQNSGNTIYF.